The 24 T cell receptor beta chains below were found in one sample sequenced in a study of response to subunit inactivated influenza vaccine. TCRdb reprocessed the RT-PCR reads via MiXCR and lists one record per CDR3 protein. The table lists roughly 790,000 distinct CDR3 sequences, about 20% of them singletons. This specimen consisted of PBMCs from blood, obtained roughly 5 days after vaccination. Receptors originate from a middle-aged man who received an inactivated influenza vaccine.

In its sample, this clonotype was seen once. This may come from a read error, since a much larger clone is one base off. The chain links TRBV5-1 to TRBJ2-3, with TRBD1 identical over 10 bases. Germline values: CDR1 SGHRS, CDR2 YFSETQ. V lost 4 bases to trimming and J lost 1 base; unmatched junction nucleotides: 3. This CDR3 comprises 15 residues. Written as DNA, the CDR3 is TGCGCCAGCAGCAGGACAGGGGGTTGCACAGATACGCAGTATTTT. Translation gives CASSRTGGCTDTQYF.

The table lists this clonotype with a few counts. The rearrangement uses TRBV5-1 and TRBJ1-5, with 8 positions matching TRBD1. This CDR3 is built from 15 residues. From germline, CDR1 is SGHRS and CDR2 YFSETQ. V lost 3 bases and J lost 6; bases outside the gene matches: 8. The CDR3 spells CASSWTAGTGQPQHF. For the CDR3, the DNA is TGCGCCAGCAGCTGGACCGCGGGGACAGGTCAGCCCCAGCATTTT.

The V and J genes are TRBV29-1 and TRBJ1-5, with D tentatively TRBD1 (5 bases). The germline V and J ends were trimmed by 5 bases and 0 bases, with 11 bases remaining between them. The CDR3 totals 14 residues. Germline V lookup: CDR1 SQVTM, CDR2 ANQGSEA. CDR3 nucleotide sequence: TGCAGCGTTACTTGGGACCTTAGCAATCAGCCCCAGCATTTT. Residues: CSVTWDLSNQPQHF.

This clonotype showed up just a few times. V and J are TRBV5-1 and TRBJ2-1, with D possibly being TRBD1 (5 bases). V was clipped by 5 bases and J by 10 bases, with 19 bases between them. The V gene's germline CDR1 is SGHRS and CDR2 YFSETQ. The CDR3 totals 14 residues. The DNA of the CDR3 is TGCGCCAGCAGGTGGGCGTACAGGCCGGGCGAGCAGTTCTTC. Translation gives CASRWAYRPGEQFF.

Ten or more counts support this clonotype. V is TRBV7-8 and J is TRBJ2-1, with TRBD2 identical over 9 bases. Germline trimming cut 3 bases from V and 3 bases from J; bases unmatched to any gene: 6. The length of the CDR3 is 16 residues. Germline V CDR1 and CDR2: SGHVS, FQNEAQ. The CDR3 loop reads CASSFEAGGLYNEQFF. The CDR3 DNA is TGTGCCAGCAGCTTCGAAGCGGGGGGACTCTACAATGAGCAGTTCTTC.

This chain links TRBV6-1 with TRBJ2-5; 11 nucleotides align to TRBD1. Germline V lookup: CDR1 MNHNS, CDR2 SASEGT. The CDR3 contains 17 residues. V was pared by 8 bases and J by 7 bases, with 18 bases of the junction left unmatched. In DNA form, the CDR3 reads TGTGCCAGCCTACCCCTAGGACAGGGGGCTCTGTTAGGGACCCAGTACTTC. Translated, it gives CASLPLGQGALLGTQYF.

The sample holds a few counts of this clonotype. The V gene is TRBV6-1, the J gene TRBJ2-2, with 8 bases lining up with TRBD1. Germline V lookup: CDR1 MNHNS, CDR2 SASEGT. This CDR3 has 16 amino acids. V lost 8 bases to trimming and J lost 0 bases; unmatched junction nucleotides: 8. CDR3 nucleotide sequence: TGTGCCAGCCAGGGGGCTCCCACAACGAACACCGGGGAGCTGTTTTTT. This codes for CASQGAPTTNTGELFF.

This clonotype was seen more than once but under ten times. The chain uses TRBV7-9 and TRBJ2-7; perhaps D is TRBD1 or TRBD2 (5 bases each). V gave up 4 bases and J gave up 9 bases, with 13 bases separating them. The V gene's germline CDR1 is SEHNR and CDR2 FQNEAQ (reference sequence). The CDR3 consists of 12 residues. The chain's CDR3 is CASSSPGGVQYF. CDR3 nucleotide sequence: TGTGCCAGCAGCTCCCCTGGGGGAGTGCAGTACTTC. The whole variable domain, filled in from reference TRBV7-9 and TRBJ2-7, reads DTGVSQNPRHKITKRGQNVTFRCDPISEHNRLYWYRQTLGQGPEFLTYFQNEAQLEKSRLLSDRFSAERPKGSFSTLEIQRTEQGDSAMYLCASSSPGGVQYFGPGTRLTVT.

There are a few counts of this clonotype. The chain is built from TRBV20-1 and TRBJ2-5; 7 nucleotides align to TRBD2. The CDR3 has 15 amino acids. V lost 3 bases to trimming and J lost 3 bases; unmatched junction nucleotides: 10. Germline V gene sequence: CDR1 DFQATT, CDR2 SNEGSKA (reference sequence). As DNA, the CDR3 is TGCAGTGCTAGTGATCGGGGGGTTCGAGAAGAGACCCAGTACTTC. This encodes CSASDRGVREETQYF.

This clonotype turned up a few times. The chain has TRBV7-3 and TRBJ2-1; TRBD1 agrees at 11 bases. The CDR3 runs to 16 residues. The V gene's germline CDR1 is SGHTA and CDR2 FQGTGA. Trimming removed 0 bases from V and 6 bases from J; junction bases left unmatched: 4. In DNA, the CDR3 is TGTGCCAGCAGCTTAACGGCGGGGACAGGGGGCAATGAGCAGTTCTTC. Protein: CASSLTAGTGGNEQFF.

This clonotype was detected only a few times. The chain carries TRBV12-3 or TRBV12-4 and TRBJ2-3, with D possibly matching TRBD1 (5 bases). This CDR3 comprises 15 residues. Trimming left V 7 bases short and J 4 bases short, with 18 bases between. CDR3 DNA: TGTGCCAGCACTCCTCGCGGACAAACATCAGATACGCAGTATTTT. Protein product: CASTPRGQTSDTQYF.

In its sample, this clonotype was seen a few times. The chain is built from TRBV21-1 and TRBJ1-6; the table's D call, TRBD1, was not checked against the DNA. TRBV21-1 constitutes a pseudogene. CDR3 length: 13 residues. The CDR3 bases are TGTGCCAGCAGCAGGGGGCGTCGATCACCCCTCCACTTT. Translating it yields CASSRGRRSPLHF.

In this sample, this clonotype turned up a few times. The rearrangement joins TRBV12-3 or TRBV12-4 to TRBJ2-1, with 8 nucleotides matching TRBD2. The CDR3 has 14 amino acids. Trimming cost V 6 bases and J 6 bases; bases outside gene matches: 7. In DNA form, the CDR3 reads TGTGCCAGCAGCCGGAGCGGGGGAGGCAATGAGCAGTTCTTC. Protein product: CASSRSGGGNEQFF.

The V call is TRBV7-8, the J call TRBJ2-7; D unresolved. Trimming stripped 5 bases from V and 2 bases from J, with 10 bases between. CDR3 length equals 13 residues. The V gene's germline CDR1 is SGHVS and CDR2 FQNEAQ. The CDR3 DNA reads as TGTGCCAGCAGCCACCTTACCACCTACGAGCAGTACTTC. Protein sequence: CASSHLTTYEQYF.

V gene TRBV12-3 or TRBV12-4 combines with J gene TRBJ1-5; the match to TRBD1 covers 11 bases. The V and J ends lost 5 bases and 4 bases, in that order; junction bases with no gene match: 7. This CDR3 contains 16 residues. The DNA for the CDR3 is TGTGCCAGCAGTGCCGGGACAGGGGGAGGGAATCAGCCCCAGCATTTT. It specifies CASSAGTGGGNQPQHF.

Only a few counts were recorded for this clonotype. The chain carries TRBV20-1 and TRBJ1-1; D not certain. Germline V gene sequence: CDR1 DFQATT, CDR2 SNEGSKA (reference sequence). The CDR3 length is 14 residues. Trimming took 4 bases from V and 1 from J, leaving 13 bases between them. CDR3 coding DNA: TGCAGTGCTACCTTCTTAGGGCCGAACACTGAAGCTTTCTTT. It translates to CSATFLGPNTEAFF.

This clonotype was recorded a few times. The CDR3 DNA sequence: TGTGCCAGCAGTTACGGGCCCCGAAACACCATATATTTT. It yields the protein CASSYGPRNTIYF. The chain combines TRBV6-5 with TRBJ1-3; D gene uncertain. Germline V gene lookup returns CDR1 MNHEY and CDR2 SVGAGI. This CDR3 is 13 amino acids long. Trimming removed 2 bases at V and 5 bases at J, with 7 bases between.

This clonotype occurred many times. V gene TRBV15 combines with J gene TRBJ1-5, with a weak D call TRBD1 (5 bases). Germline CDR1 and CDR2: LNHNV and YYDKDF (reference sequence). This CDR3 has 12 amino acids. Trimming left V 6 bases short and J 6 bases short, with 9 bases between. The CDR3, as DNA: TGTGCCACCAGTCTAGGGGCTCAGCCCCAGCATTTT. This sequence encodes CATSLGAQPQHF. The full variable domain, in which reference TRBV15 and TRBJ1-5 provide the parts outside the CDR3, is DAMVIQNPRYQVTQFGKPVTLSCSQTLNHNVMYWYQQKSSQAPKLLFHYYDKDFNNEADTPDNFQSRRPNTSFCFLDIRSPGLGDTAMYLCATSLGAQPQHFGDGTRLSIL.

This clonotype was detected only a few times. V and J are TRBV18 and TRBJ2-1, with a tentative D call TRBD2 (5 bases). The CDR3 consists of 15 residues. Trimming shortened V by 1 base and J by 7 bases, and 14 bases separated the two germline ends. Looked up from germline, CDR1 is KGHSH and CDR2 is LQKENI. In DNA, the CDR3 is TGTGCCAGCTCACCACTTCGGGGATCCGGAAATGAGCAGTTCTTC. Amino acid sequence: CASSPLRGSGNEQFF.

The table lists this clonotype with many counts. This sequence joins TRBV12-3 or TRBV12-4 and TRBJ1-6; D remains unclear. Trimming cost V 6 bases and J 16 bases, with 22 bases left between them. This CDR3 contains 14 residues. CDR3 sequence (DNA): TGTGCCAGCAGCGCCCTCCTCGGCCGTCCTCTACTCCACTTT. As protein: CASSALLGRPLLHF.

The chain uses TRBV20-1 and TRBJ2-1; the D call may be TRBD1 or TRBD2 (5 bases each). V was shortened by 6 bases and J by 3 bases, with 15 bases between the two germline ends. The CDR3 spans 14 residues. Germline-derived CDR1 and CDR2 are DFQATT and SNEGSKA (reference sequence). The CDR3 DNA sequence: TGCAGTGCAACCCCCGGGACCAACTACAATGAGCAGTTCTTC. This sequence encodes CSATPGTNYNEQFF.

The chain carries TRBV25-1 and TRBJ1-3; D gene uncertain. CDR1 MGHDK and CDR2 SYGVNS come from the germline V gene. The CDR3 is made up of 15 amino acids. The V gene lost 3 bases and the J gene lost 5 bases, with 14 bases spanning the gap. The CDR3 region is CASSDLVESRNTIYF. The DNA of the CDR3 is TGTGCCAGCAGTGATCTGGTAGAATCTCGAAACACCATATATTTT. Looking up the rest from reference TRBV25-1 and TRBJ1-3 gives the full variable domain: EADIYQTPRYLVIGTGKKITLECSQTMGHDKMYWYQQDPGMELHLIHYSYGVNSTEKGDLSSESTVSRIRTEHFPLTLESARPSHTSQYLCASSDLVESRNTIYFGEGSWLTVV.

This clonotype has only a few counts. This chain connects TRBV29-1 to TRBJ1-1; D unresolved. The CDR3 spans 13 residues. Trimming cost V 7 bases and J 1 base, with 13 bases left between them. Per the germline V gene, CDR1 is SQVTM and CDR2 is ANQGSEA. The CDR3 DNA sequence: TGCAGCGCATTACGGGTAACGAACACTGAAGCTTTCTTT. This sequence encodes CSALRVTNTEAFF.

The chain couples TRBV6-4 to TRBJ1-2; TRBD1 is a possible D gene (6 bases). Trimming cost V 2 bases and J 8 bases, with 12 bases left between them. This CDR3 spans 13 amino acids. CDR1 and CDR2 from the germline V gene are MRHNA and SNTAGT. The DNA of the CDR3 is TGTGCCAGCAGTGACGAGGGGGAAGGGGGCTACACCTTC. It codes for CASSDEGEGGYTF.